The source of this TCR beta chain is a study of blood T cells in healthy people across ages. A second PCR of roughly 7 to 11 cycles used a sample-barcoded 5' primer and a J-beta primer mix. TCRdb re-derived calls from the 5' RACE reads in MiXCR, one entry per CDR3 protein. The sample gives about 800,000 distinct CDR3 sequences, 25% of which show up once; 3% to 4.5% is in the top ten. The V end lost 2 bases, the J end lost 10 bases, and 9 bases lay between the germline ends. This CDR3 region has 12 residues. The germline V gene encodes CDR1 MNHEY and CDR2 SMNVEV (reference sequence). This clonotype was seen a handful of times. Healthy individuals of Caucasian origin from Russia, aged about 6 to 100, served as donors. The same specimen was also included in a second study, on T cells of mothers and their children.

The chain joins TRBV27 to TRBJ2-1, with D possibly TRBD2 on 5 matching bases. Source material: blood. This TCR was sampled from a boy aged 5-17 years in good health. CDR3 sequence: CASSLRGLEQFF. In nucleotides, the CDR3 is TGTGCCAGCAGTTTACGAGGGTTGGAGCAGTTCTTC.